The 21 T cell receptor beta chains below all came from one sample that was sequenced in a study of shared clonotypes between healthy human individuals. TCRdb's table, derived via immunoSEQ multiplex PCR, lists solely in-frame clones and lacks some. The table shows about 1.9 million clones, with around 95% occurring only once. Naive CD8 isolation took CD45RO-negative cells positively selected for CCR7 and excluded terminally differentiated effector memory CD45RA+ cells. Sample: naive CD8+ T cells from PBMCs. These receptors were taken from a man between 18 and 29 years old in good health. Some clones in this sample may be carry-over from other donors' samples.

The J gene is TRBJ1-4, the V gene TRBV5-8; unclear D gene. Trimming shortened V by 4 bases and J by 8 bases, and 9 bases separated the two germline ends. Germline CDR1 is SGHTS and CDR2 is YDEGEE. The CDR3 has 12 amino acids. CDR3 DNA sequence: TGTGCCAGCAGCGCCCCGGGGGAAAAACTGTTTTTT. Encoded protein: CASSAPGEKLFF.

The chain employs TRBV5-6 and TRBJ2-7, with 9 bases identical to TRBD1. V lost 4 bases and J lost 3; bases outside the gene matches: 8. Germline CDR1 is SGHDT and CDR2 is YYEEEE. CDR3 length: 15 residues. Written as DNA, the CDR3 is TGTGCCAGCAGCCTGGGGACAGGGAGCTACTACGAGCAGTACTTC. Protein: CASSLGTGSYYEQYF.

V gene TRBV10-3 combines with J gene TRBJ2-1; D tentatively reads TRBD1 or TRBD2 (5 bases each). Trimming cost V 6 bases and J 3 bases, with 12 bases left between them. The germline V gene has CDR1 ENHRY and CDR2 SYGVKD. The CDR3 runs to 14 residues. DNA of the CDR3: TGTGCCATCAGAGATACGGGGCTCTACAATGAGCAGTTCTTC. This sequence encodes CAIRDTGLYNEQFF.

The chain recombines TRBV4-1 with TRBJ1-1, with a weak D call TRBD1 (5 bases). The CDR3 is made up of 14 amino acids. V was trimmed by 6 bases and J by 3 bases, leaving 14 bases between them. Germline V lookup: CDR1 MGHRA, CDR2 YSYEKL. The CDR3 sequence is CASRWIGADTEAFF. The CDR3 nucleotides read TGCGCCAGCAGGTGGATTGGGGCGGACACTGAAGCTTTCTTT.

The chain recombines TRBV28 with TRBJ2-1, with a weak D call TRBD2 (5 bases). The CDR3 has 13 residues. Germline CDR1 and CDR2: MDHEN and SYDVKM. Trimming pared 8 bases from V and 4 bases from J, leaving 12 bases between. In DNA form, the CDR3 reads TGTGCCAGCCGGACTCTTAATTACAATGAGCAGTTCTTC. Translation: CASRTLNYNEQFF.

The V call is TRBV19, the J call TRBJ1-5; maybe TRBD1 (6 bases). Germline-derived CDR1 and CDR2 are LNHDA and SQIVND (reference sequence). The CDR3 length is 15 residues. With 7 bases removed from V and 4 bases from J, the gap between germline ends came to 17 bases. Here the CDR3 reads CASNFRTASNQPQHF. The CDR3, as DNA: TGTGCCAGTAATTTCAGGACAGCGAGTAATCAGCCCCAGCATTTT. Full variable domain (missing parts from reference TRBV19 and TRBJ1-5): DGGITQSPKYLFRKEGQNVTLSCEQNLNHDAMYWYRQDPGQGLRLIYYSQIVNDFQKGDIAEGYSVSREKKESFPLTVTSAQKNPTAFYLCASNFRTASNQPQHFGDGTRLSIL.

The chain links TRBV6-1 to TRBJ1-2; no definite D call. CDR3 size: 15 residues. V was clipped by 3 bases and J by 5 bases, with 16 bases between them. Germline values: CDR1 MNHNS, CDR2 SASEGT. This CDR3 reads CASSERRVGWYGYTF. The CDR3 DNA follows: TGTGCCAGCAGTGAGCGACGCGTCGGGTGGTATGGCTACACCTTC.

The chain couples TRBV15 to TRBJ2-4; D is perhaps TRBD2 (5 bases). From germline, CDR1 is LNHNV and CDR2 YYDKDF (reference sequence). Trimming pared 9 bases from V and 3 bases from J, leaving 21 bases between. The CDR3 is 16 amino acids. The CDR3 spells CATRVVEGRDKNIQYF. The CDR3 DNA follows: TGTGCCACAAGGGTGGTTGAGGGAAGGGACAAAAACATTCAGTACTTC.

In nucleotides, the CDR3 is TGTGCCAGCAGCACCGGGACTAGCGGGTTCACAGATACGCAGTATTTT. It codes for CASSTGTSGFTDTQYF. The rearrangement uses TRBV9 and TRBJ2-3; 12 bases agree with TRBD2. With 4 bases clipped from V and 2 bases from J, the junction kept 5 bases outside the gene matches. This CDR3 has 16 residues. CDR1 and CDR2 (germline): SGDLS, YYNGEE.

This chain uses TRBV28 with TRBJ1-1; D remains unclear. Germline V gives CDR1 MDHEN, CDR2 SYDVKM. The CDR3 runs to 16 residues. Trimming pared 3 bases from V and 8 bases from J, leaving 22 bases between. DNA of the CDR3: TGTGCCAGCAGTTTCGGTCCCGTCGAAACCATTTGGGAAGCTTTCTTT. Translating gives CASSFGPVETIWEAFF.

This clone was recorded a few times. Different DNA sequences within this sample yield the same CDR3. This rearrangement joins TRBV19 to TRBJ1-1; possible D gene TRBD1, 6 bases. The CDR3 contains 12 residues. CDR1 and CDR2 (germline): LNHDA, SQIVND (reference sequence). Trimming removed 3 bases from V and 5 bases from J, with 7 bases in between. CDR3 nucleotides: TGTGCCAGTAGTATGGGGGCTACTGAAGCTTTCTTT. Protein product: CASSMGATEAFF.

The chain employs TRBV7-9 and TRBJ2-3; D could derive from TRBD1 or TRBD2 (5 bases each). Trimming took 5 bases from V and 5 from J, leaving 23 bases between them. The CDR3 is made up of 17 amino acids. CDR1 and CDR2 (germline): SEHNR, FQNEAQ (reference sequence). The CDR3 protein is CASSVPHRDQTRDTQYF. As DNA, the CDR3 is TGTGCCAGCAGCGTACCCCACCGGGACCAGACAAGAGATACGCAGTATTTT.

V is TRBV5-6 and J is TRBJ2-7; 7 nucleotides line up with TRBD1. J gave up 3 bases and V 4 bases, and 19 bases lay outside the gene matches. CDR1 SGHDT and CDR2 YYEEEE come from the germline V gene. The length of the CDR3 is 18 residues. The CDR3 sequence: CASSMTYLGGQASYEQYF. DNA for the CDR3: TGTGCCAGCAGCATGACATACCTTGGAGGACAGGCCAGCTACGAGCAGTACTTC.

The CDR3 loop reads CASSPLPGTSKEQYF. The CDR3 DNA reads TGTGCCAGCAGTCCCCTCCCCGGGACTAGTAAAGAGCAGTACTTC. The V call is TRBV27, the J call TRBJ2-7; 8 bases are shared with TRBD2. The trim removed 5 bases at V and 7 bases at J, leaving 13 bases unmatched. The germline gives CDR1 MNHEY, CDR2 SMNVEV (reference sequence). The CDR3 loop spans 15 amino acids.

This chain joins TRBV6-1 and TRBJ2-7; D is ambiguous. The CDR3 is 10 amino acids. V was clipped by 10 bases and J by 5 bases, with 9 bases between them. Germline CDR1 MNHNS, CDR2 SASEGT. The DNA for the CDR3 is TGTGCCACGAGACCCGACGAGCAGTACTTC. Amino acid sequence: CATRPDEQYF.

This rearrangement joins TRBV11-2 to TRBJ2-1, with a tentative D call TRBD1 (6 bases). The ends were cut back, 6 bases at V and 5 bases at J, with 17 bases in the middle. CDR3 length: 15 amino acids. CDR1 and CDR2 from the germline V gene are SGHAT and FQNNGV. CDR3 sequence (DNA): TGTGCCAGCAGTCCCGATAGGGGGATTGACAATGAGCAGTTCTTC. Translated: CASSPDRGIDNEQFF. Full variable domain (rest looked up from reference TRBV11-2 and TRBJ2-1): EAGVAQSPRYKIIEKRQSVAFWCNPISGHATLYWYQQILGQGPKLLIQFQNNGVVDDSQLPKDRFSAERLKGVDSTLKIQPAKLEDSAVYLCASSPDRGIDNEQFFGPGTRLTVL.

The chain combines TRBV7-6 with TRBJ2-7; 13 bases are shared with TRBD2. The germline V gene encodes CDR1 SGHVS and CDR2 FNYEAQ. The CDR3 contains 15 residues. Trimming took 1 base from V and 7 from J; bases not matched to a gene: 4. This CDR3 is CASSLGPGLAGEQYF. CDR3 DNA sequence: TGTGCCAGCAGCTTAGGGCCGGGACTAGCGGGGGAGCAGTACTTC.

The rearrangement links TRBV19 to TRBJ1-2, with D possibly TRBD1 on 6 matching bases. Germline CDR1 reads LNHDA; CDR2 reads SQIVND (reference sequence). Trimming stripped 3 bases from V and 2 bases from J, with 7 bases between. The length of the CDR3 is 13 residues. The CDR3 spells CASSIDRNYGYTF. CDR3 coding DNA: TGTGCCAGTAGTATCGACAGGAACTATGGCTACACCTTC.

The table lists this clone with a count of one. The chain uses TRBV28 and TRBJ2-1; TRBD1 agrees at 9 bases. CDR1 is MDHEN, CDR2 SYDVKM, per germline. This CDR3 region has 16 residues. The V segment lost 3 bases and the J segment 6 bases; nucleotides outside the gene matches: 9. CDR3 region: CASSFRGTGLFNEQFF. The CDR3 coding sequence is TGTGCCAGCAGTTTTAGGGGGACAGGGCTTTTCAATGAGCAGTTCTTC.

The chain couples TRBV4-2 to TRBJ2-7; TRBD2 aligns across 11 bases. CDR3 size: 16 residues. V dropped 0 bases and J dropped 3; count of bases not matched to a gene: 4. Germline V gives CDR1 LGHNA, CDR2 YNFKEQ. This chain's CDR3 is CASSQEGTSGIYEQYF. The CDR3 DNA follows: TGTGCCAGCAGCCAAGAGGGGACTAGCGGTATCTACGAGCAGTACTTC.

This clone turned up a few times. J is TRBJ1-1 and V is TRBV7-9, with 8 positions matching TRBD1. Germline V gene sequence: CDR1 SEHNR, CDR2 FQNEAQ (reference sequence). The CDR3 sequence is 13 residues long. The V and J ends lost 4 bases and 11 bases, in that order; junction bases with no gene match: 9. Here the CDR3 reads CASSSGQGPEAFF. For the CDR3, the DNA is TGTGCCAGCAGCTCCGGACAGGGCCCGGAGGCTTTCTTT.